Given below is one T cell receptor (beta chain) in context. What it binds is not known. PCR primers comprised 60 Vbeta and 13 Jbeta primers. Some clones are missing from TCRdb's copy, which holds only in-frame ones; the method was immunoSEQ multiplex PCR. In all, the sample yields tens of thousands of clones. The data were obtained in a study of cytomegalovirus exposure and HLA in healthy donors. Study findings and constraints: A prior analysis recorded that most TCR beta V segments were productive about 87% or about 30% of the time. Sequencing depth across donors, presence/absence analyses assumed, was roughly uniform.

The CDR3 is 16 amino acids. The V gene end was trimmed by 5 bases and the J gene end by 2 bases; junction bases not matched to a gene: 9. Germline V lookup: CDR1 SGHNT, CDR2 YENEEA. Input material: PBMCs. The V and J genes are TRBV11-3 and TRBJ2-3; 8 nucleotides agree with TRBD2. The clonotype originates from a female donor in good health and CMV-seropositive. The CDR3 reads CASSGGGPLLTDTQYF. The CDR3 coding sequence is TGTGCCAGCAGCGGCGGGGGGCCCCTTCTCACAGATACGCAGTATTTT.